This is a list of T cell receptor beta chains from one sample in a study of blood T cell repertoires in COVID-19. Method: immunoSEQ multiplex PCR; TCRdb's copy keeps in-frame clones and lacks some. The sample lists roughly 310,000 clones, 90% occurring once. Input material: PBMCs or T cells enriched from blood (not recorded which). These receptors were taken from a man aged 60-69 years who had recovered from COVID-19. CDR3s include the opening cysteine and the closing phenylalanine or tryptophan.

j_call: TRBJ1-1; v_call: TRBV6-5; cdr3_aa: CATLTGGNTEAFF
j_call: TRBJ2-3; v_call: TRBV4-3; cdr3_aa: CASSQDRKGGPDTQYF
j_call: TRBJ2-3; v_call: TRBV27; cdr3_aa: CASSLWGGWRDVTDTQYF
j_call: TRBJ1-2; v_call: TRBV15; cdr3_aa: CATSREGGYGYTF
j_call: TRBJ1-5; v_call: TRBV12-3/TRBV12-4; cdr3_aa: CASSLQGGQPQHF
j_call: TRBJ2-2; v_call: TRBV14; cdr3_aa: CASSRDRVRTGELFF
j_call: TRBJ1-1; v_call: TRBV27; cdr3_aa: CASSHSPKLNTEAFF
j_call: TRBJ1-6; v_call: TRBV7-2; cdr3_aa: CASSFGGWDSPLHF
j_call: TRBJ2-3; v_call: TRBV24-1; cdr3_aa: CATSNRLGTDTQYF
j_call: TRBJ1-3; v_call: TRBV9; cdr3_aa: CASSVGPHSSGNTIYF
j_call: TRBJ2-3; v_call: TRBV11-3; cdr3_aa: CASNPHGGTDTQYF
j_call: TRBJ2-2; v_call: TRBV6-1; cdr3_aa: CASRGLAGNTGELFF
j_call: TRBJ2-7; v_call: TRBV29-1; cdr3_aa: CSVEVVSSGNEQYF
j_call: TRBJ1-5; v_call: TRBV3-1/TRBV3-2; cdr3_aa: CASSRGGLGQPQHF
j_call: TRBJ2-7; v_call: TRBV11-3; cdr3_aa: CASSLDSGSIYEQYF
j_call: TRBJ1-5; v_call: TRBV23-1; cdr3_aa: CASSQEPVRTGPKNNQPQHF
j_call: TRBJ1-4; v_call: TRBV9; cdr3_aa: CASSSGQVATNEKLFF
j_call: TRBJ2-3; v_call: TRBV15; cdr3_aa: CATSRERFSGSIPDTQYF
j_call: TRBJ2-3; v_call: TRBV11-2; cdr3_aa: CASSRPLGGGTDTQYF
j_call: TRBJ1-2; v_call: TRBV29-1; cdr3_aa: CSAWISGAVLGYTF
j_call: TRBJ1-2; v_call: TRBV7-2; cdr3_aa: CASSLTEYGYTF
j_call: TRBJ2-7; v_call: TRBV5-6; cdr3_aa: CASSSPTARYEQYF
j_call: TRBJ2-7; v_call: TRBV4-1; cdr3_aa: CASSQVSRQGYEQYF
j_call: TRBJ1-5; v_call: TRBV12-3/TRBV12-4; cdr3_aa: CASSFGTQPQHF
j_call: TRBJ2-1; v_call: TRBV20-1; cdr3_aa: CSASRTSGIGGEQFF
j_call: TRBJ2-5; v_call: TRBV25-1; cdr3_aa: CASSPYPTNQETQYF
j_call: TRBJ2-5; v_call: TRBV25-1; cdr3_aa: CASSEYVSDQARETQYF
j_call: TRBJ1-3; v_call: TRBV4-2; cdr3_aa: CASSQDRGNTIYF
j_call: TRBJ1-3; v_call: TRBV6-5; cdr3_aa: CASRIGQRNTIYF
j_call: TRBJ1-1; v_call: TRBV7-2; cdr3_aa: CASSLVITGGTEAFF
j_call: TRBJ2-1; v_call: TRBV4-3; cdr3_aa: CASSQYATEQFF
j_call: TRBJ2-6; v_call: TRBV24-1; cdr3_aa: CATSEWGVGRTGANVLTF
j_call: TRBJ1-1; v_call: TRBV7-9; cdr3_aa: CASSAWTGRNTEAFF
j_call: TRBJ1-5; v_call: TRBV27; cdr3_aa: CASSLSRLQPQHF
j_call: TRBJ2-3; v_call: TRBV20-1; cdr3_aa: CSANLRRAQYF
j_call: TRBJ2-6; v_call: TRBV4-3; cdr3_aa: CASSSGGSGANVLTF
j_call: TRBJ2-6; v_call: TRBV7-9; cdr3_aa: CARVLAETSGANVLTF
j_call: TRBJ1-2; v_call: TRBV3-1/TRBV3-2; cdr3_aa: CASSHRDRQHYGYTF
j_call: TRBJ1-2; v_call: TRBV6-5; cdr3_aa: CASSYDRGNYGYTF
j_call: TRBJ2-7; v_call: TRBV6-5; cdr3_aa: CASSQGVSGSYEQYF
j_call: TRBJ2-1; v_call: TRBV12-5; cdr3_aa: CASGLAFYEQFF
j_call: TRBJ1-6; v_call: TRBV6-5; cdr3_aa: CASSGTGVSPLHF
j_call: TRBJ2-3; v_call: TRBV19; cdr3_aa: CASSIGKGLTDTQYF
j_call: TRBJ1-1; v_call: TRBV13; cdr3_aa: CASSRDMNTEAFF
j_call: TRBJ1-1; v_call: TRBV6-1; cdr3_aa: CASSQNSNTEAFF
j_call: TRBJ2-7; v_call: TRBV9; cdr3_aa: CASSVGPSSYEQYF
j_call: TRBJ2-1; v_call: TRBV3-1/TRBV3-2; cdr3_aa: CASSHPPQGSNEQFF
j_call: TRBJ1-5; v_call: TRBV7-2; cdr3_aa: CASSLGEGYSNQPQHF
j_call: TRBJ1-5; v_call: TRBV28; cdr3_aa: CASTLRTVRQQPQHF
j_call: TRBJ1-1; v_call: TRBV4-1; cdr3_aa: CASSQERPGYYMNTEAFF
j_call: TRBJ1-4; v_call: TRBV2; cdr3_aa: CASSGQGANEKLFF